The T cell receptor (beta chain) under discussion was sequenced for a study of blood T cell repertoires in COVID-19. TCRdb's table, derived via immunoSEQ multiplex PCR, lists solely in-frame clones and lacks some. The sample holds approximately 210,000 clones, around 80% seen once. This clone turned up a few times. The germline CDR1 and CDR2 sequences are KGHSH and LQKENI. Trimming stripped 2 bases from V and 0 bases from J, with 10 bases between. The CDR3 is 15 amino acids. Material: peripheral blood. The V and J genes are TRBV18 and TRBJ1-1, with D possibly TRBD1 on 6 matching bases. The TCR originated in a man aged 25 to 40 with active or convalescent COVID-19. The CDR3 DNA reads as TGTGCCAGCTCACCAAGCGACAGGATGAACACTGAAGCTTTCTTT. It is translated as CASSPSDRMNTEAFF.